This T cell receptor beta chain originates from a study of T cells in localized non-small cell lung cancer. Study outcomes and limitations: The highest T cell clonality was in uninvolved adjacent lung, above tumor. Adjacent lung was found to contain a median about 50 of the top 100 tumor clones.

Produced via immunoSEQ multiplex PCR; TCRdb's table is partial and in-frame only. The sample lists some 25,000 clones; 80% to 95% were seen once. Trimming cost V 5 bases and J 0 bases, with 13 bases left between them. The germline V gene encodes CDR1 LNHDA and CDR2 SQIVND (reference sequence). This CDR3 is built from 15 residues. Note on this clone: Its antigen is unidentified.

V is TRBV19 and J is TRBJ1-2; D unresolved. The specimen comprised peripheral blood, sampled before any cancer treatment. The clonotype was recovered from a female donor at least 60 years old with stage II squamous cell lung carcinoma. CDR3 sequence reads: CASSSSYGPNYGYTF. The CDR3 DNA follows: TGTGCCAGTAGTTCCTCCTACGGTCCTAACTATGGCTACACCTTC.